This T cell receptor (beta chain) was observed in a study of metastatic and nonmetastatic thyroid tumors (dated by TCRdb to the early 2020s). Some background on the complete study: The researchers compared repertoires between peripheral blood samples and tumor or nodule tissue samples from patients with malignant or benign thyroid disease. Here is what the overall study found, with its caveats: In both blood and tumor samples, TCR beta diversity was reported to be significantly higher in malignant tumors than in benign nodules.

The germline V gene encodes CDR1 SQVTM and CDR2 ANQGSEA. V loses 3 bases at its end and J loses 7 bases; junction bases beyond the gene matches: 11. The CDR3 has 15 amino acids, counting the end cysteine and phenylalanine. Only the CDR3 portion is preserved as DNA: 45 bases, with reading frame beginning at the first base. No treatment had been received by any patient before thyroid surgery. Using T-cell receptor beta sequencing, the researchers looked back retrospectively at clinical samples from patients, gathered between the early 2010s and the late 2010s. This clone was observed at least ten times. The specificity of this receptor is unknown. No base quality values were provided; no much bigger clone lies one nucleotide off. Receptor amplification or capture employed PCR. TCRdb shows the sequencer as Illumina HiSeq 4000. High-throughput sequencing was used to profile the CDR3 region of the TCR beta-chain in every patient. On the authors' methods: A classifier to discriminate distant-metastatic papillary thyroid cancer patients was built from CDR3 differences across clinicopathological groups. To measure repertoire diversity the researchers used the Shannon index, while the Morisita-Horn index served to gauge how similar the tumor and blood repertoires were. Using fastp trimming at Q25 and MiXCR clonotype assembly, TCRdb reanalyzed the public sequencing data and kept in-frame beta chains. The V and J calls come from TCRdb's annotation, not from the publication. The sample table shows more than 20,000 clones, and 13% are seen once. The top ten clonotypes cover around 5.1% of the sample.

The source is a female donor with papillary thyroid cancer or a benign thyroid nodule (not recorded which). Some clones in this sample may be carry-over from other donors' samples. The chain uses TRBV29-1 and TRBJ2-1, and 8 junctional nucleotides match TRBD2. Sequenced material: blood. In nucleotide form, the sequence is TGCAGCGTTGACGGGGCCAGCGGGAGTGGAAATGAGCAGTTCTTC. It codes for CSVDGASGSGNEQFF.